This T cell receptor beta chain was identified during a study of monozygotic twins with inflammatory bowel disease. TCRdb reprocessed the 5' RACE reads; each CDR3 protein has one entry and no DNA is given. The sample has about 160,000 distinct CDR3 sequences, and its top ten clones hold approximately 2.5%. General observations from the study: Part of the variability in patient repertoires may have come from differing immunosuppressive treatments. Fewer shared clonotypes with others were found in IBD patients than in healthy twins, especially with disease activity. Different subtypes (of T cells) could not be told apart from one another.

Regarding this clonotype: The antigen is undetermined.

This CDR3 has 15 amino acids. Germline CDR1 and CDR2: DFQATT and SNEGSKA (reference sequence). This sequence was found in a human donor with ulcerative colitis or Crohn's disease, or a healthy co-twin of an affected twin (not recorded which). Sequenced material: blood. The chain combines TRBV20-1 with TRBJ2-3. The CDR3 loop is CSARDPRRSTDTQYF.